This paragraph covers one T cell receptor (beta chain) sequence. This sample is part of a study of shared clonotypes between healthy human individuals. Assay used: immunoSEQ multiplex PCR; TCRdb lists only in-frame clones, some missing. The data contain some 580,000 clones, about 97% of them singletons. Germline lookup yields CDR1 ENHRY and CDR2 SYGVKD. The CDR3 has 13 amino acids. V lost 8 bases, J lost 1 base, and 10 bases lay in between. The gene calls are TRBV10-3 and TRBJ2-3; unclear D gene. The sample consisted of naive CD4+ T cells sorted from blood. Subset of the sample: CD45RA+ positively selected. This sequence was found in a woman in her 30s in good health. The CDR3 loop is CAIAAGGTDTQYF. DNA for the CDR3: TGTGCCATCGCCGCAGGTGGCACAGATACGCAGTATTTT.